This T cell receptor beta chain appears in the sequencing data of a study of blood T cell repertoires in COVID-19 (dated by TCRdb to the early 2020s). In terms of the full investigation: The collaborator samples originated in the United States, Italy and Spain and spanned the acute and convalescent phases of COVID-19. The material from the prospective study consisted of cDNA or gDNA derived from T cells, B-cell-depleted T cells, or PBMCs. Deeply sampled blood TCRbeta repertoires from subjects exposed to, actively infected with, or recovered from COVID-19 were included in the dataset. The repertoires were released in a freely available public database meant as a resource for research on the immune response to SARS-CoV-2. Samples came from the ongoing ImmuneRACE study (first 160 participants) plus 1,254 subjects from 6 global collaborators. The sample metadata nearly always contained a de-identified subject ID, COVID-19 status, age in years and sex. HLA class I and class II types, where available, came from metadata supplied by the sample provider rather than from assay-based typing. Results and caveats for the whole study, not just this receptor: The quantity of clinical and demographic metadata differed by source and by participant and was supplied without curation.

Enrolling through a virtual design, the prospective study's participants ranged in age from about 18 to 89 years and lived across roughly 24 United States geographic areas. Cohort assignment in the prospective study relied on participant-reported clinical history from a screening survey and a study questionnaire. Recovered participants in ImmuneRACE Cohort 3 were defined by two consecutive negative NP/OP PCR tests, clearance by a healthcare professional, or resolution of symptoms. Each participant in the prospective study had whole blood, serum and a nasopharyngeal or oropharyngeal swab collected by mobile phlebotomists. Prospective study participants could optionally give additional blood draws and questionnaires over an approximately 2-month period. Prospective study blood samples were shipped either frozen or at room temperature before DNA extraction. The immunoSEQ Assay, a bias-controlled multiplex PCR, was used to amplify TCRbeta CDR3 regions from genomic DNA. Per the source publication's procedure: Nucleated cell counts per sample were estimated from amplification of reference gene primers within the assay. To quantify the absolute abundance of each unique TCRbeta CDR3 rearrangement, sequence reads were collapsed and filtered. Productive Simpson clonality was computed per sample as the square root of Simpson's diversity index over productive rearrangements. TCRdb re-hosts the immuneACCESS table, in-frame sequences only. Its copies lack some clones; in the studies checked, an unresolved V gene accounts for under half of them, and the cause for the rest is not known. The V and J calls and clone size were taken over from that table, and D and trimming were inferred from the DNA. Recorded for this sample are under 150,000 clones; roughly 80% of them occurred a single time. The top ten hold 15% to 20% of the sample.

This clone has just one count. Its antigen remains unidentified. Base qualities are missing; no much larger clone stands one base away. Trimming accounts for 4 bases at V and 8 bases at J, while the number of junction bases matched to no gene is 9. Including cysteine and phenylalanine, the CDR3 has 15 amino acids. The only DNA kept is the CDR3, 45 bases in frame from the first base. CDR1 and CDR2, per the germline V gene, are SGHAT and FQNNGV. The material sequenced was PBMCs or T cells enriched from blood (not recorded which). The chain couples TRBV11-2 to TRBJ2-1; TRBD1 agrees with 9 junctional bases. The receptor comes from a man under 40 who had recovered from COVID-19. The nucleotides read TGTGCCAGCAGCTCCGTCCCGGGACAGGGTGATGAGCAGTTCTTC. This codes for CASSSVPGQGDEQFF.